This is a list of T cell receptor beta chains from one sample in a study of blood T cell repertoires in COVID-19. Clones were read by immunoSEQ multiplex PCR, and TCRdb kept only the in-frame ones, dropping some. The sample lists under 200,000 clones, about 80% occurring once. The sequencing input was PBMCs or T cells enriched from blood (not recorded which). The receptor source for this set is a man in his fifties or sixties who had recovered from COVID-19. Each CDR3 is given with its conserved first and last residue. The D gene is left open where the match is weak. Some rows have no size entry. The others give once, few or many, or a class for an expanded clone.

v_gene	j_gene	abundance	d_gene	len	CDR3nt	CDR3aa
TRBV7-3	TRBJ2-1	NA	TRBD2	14	TGTGCCAGCAGCACCGGACTAGCACCCAATGAGCAGTTCTTC	CASSTGLAPNEQFF
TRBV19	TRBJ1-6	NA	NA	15	TGTGCCAGTAGTATAGAGGTTGGGGGCAATTCACCCCTCCACTTT	CASSIEVGGNSPLHF
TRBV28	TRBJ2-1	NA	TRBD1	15	TGTGCCAGCAGTTCCTCCGGGACAGGGCGGGGTGAGCAGTTCTTC	CASSSSGTGRGEQFF
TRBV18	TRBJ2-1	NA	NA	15	TGTGCCAGCTCTCAATCTTACAGCTCCTACAATGAGCAGTTCTTC	CASSQSYSSYNEQFF
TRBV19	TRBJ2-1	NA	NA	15	TGTGCCAGTAGTGGGGACGGGGGAACCTACAATGAGCAGTTCTTC	CASSGDGGTYNEQFF
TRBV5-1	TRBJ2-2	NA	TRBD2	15	TGCGCCAGCAGCTTCCCCGGGAGGGGTAGCGGGGAGCTGTTTTTT	CASSFPGRGSGELFF
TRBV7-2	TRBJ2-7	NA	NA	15	TGTGCCAGCACCCCCGGAACACACGGGACCTACGAGCAGTACTTC	CASTPGTHGTYEQYF
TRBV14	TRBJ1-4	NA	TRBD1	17	TGTGCCAGCAGCCACCGAGGGGGGACAGCAACTAATGAAAAACTGTTTTTT	CASSHRGGTATNEKLFF
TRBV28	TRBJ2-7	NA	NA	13	TGTGCCAGCAAGGACAGTGTGTCCTACGAGCAGTACTTC	CASKDSVSYEQYF
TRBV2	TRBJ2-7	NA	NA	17	TGTGCCAGCAGTGATGCGTCCAGGAATTACAGGTCCTACGAGCAGTACTTC	CASSDASRNYRSYEQYF
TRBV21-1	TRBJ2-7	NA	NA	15	TGTGCCAGCAGCTTATGGACATCATCTGACTACGAGCAGTACTTC	CASSLWTSSDYEQYF
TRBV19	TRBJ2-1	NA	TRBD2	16	TGTGCCAGTTCCCTCGGACTAGCGGGGGGTGACAATGAGCAGTTCTTC	CASSLGLAGGDNEQFF
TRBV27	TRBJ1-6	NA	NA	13	TGTGCCAGCAGTTCGCAACAGGGTTCACCCCTCCACTTT	CASSSQQGSPLHF
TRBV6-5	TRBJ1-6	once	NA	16	TGTGCCAGCAGTTACGCACAGGGTCTAAGGAATTCACCCCTCCACTTT	CASSYAQGLRNSPLHF
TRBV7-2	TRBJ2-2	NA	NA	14	TGTGCCAGCAGCTTAACTCCCTTATCCGGGGAGCTGTTTTTT	CASSLTPLSGELFF
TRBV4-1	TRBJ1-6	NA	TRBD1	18	TGCGCCAGCAGCCAAGACGGTTCGGACAGGGGGCAGTCGTCACCCCTCCACTTT	CASSQDGSDRGQSSPLHF
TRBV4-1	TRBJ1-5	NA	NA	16	TGCGCCAGCAGCCAAGACGGGTCCCTCCGCAATCAGCCCCAGCATTTT	CASSQDGSLRNQPQHF
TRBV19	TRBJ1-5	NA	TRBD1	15	TGTGCCAGTAGTCTCTCCGGGACAGGTAATCAGCCCCAGCATTTT	CASSLSGTGNQPQHF
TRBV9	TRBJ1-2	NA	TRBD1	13	TGTGCCAGCAGCGCATGGACAGGGGAAGGCTACACCTTC	CASSAWTGEGYTF
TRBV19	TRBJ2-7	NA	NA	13	TGTGCCAGTAGTACCGACAGCTGGGGCGAGCAGTACTTC	CASSTDSWGEQYF
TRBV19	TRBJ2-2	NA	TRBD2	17	TGTGCCAGTAGGGGACTAGCGGGAGGTGTGGGCACCGGGGAGCTGTTTTTT	CASRGLAGGVGTGELFF
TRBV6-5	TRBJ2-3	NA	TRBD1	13	TGTGCCAGCAGGGGACAGGGTCTAGATACGCAGTATTTT	CASRGQGLDTQYF
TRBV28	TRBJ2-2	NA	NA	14	TGTGCCAGCTCCCGTGGGGCCGGCACCGGGGAGCTGTTTTTT	CASSRGAGTGELFF
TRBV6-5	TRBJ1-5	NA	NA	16	TGTGCCAGCAGTTTCACCGGGACTTCCAGCAATCAGCCCCAGCATTTT	CASSFTGTSSNQPQHF
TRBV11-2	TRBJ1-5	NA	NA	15	TGTGCCAGCAGCTTAGACTTGGGCAGGGATCTGCCCCAGCATTTT	CASSLDLGRDLPQHF
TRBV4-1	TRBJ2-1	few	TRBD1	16	TGCGCCAGCAGCCAGCCGTGGACAGGGGGTCGGCATGAGCAGTTCTTC	CASSQPWTGGRHEQFF
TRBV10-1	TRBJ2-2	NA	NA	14	TGCGCCAGCAGTGAGGGAGCGGGCACCGGGGAGCTGTTTTTT	CASSEGAGTGELFF
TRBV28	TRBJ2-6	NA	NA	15	TGTGCCAGCAGTCCTACAGCCTCTGGGGCCAACGTCCTGACTTTC	CASSPTASGANVLTF
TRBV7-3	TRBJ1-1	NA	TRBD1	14	TGTGCCAGCAGCTTAAGGAAGGGGGCAGGTGAAGCTTTCTTT	CASSLRKGAGEAFF
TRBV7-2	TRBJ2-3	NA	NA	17	TGTGCCAGCAGCTTAGGTATAACAGGTTCGGGCACAGATACGCAGTATTTT	CASSLGITGSGTDTQYF
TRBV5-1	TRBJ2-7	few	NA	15	TGCGCCAGCAGCTTTTCAGGGACAAGATCCTACGAGCAGTACTTC	CASSFSGTRSYEQYF
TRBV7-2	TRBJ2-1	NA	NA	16	TGTGCCAGCAGCAAAATAAGGGGCACTCTCGGCAATGAGCAGTTCTTC	CASSKIRGTLGNEQFF
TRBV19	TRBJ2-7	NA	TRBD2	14	TGTGCCAGTAGTCGTCCGGGACTAAGGTTCGAGCAGTACTTC	CASSRPGLRFEQYF
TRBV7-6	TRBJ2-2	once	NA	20	TGTGCCAGCAGCTTAGCCCCGGATGGGCAGGGGTTCCCGAACACCGGGGAGCTGTTTTTT	CASSLAPDGQGFPNTGELFF
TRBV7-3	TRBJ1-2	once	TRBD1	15	TGTGCCAGCAGCTTAGATGACAGGGGGTCGGATGGCTACACCTTC	CASSLDDRGSDGYTF
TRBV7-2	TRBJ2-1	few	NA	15	TGTGCCAGCAGCTTAGAACAGGGAGTCTACAATGAGCAGTTCTTC	CASSLEQGVYNEQFF
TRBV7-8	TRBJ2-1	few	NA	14	TGTGCCAGCAGCTTCCGGACAACCCTCAATGAGCAGTTCTTC	CASSFRTTLNEQFF
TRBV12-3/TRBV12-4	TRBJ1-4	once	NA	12	TGTGCCAGCAGCCAGACCCGAGGAAAACTGTTTTTT	CASSQTRGKLFF
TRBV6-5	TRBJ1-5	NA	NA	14	TGTGCCAGCAGCAGCCGGGGGAGCAATCAGCCCCAGCATTTT	CASSSRGSNQPQHF
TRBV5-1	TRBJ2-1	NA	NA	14	TGCGCCAGCAGCTTGGTGGCAGGGTACAATGAGCAGTTCTTC	CASSLVAGYNEQFF
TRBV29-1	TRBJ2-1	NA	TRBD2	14	TGCAGCGTGTCCGGGACTAGCGGGAGGGTTGAGCAGTTCTTC	CSVSGTSGRVEQFF
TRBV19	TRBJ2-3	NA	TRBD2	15	TGTGCCAGTAGTGCCGGACTAGCGGGCACAGATACGCAGTATTTT	CASSAGLAGTDTQYF
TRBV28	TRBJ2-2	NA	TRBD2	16	TGTGCCAGCAGTCCCGATGGACTAGCGGGAACCGGGGAGCTGTTTTTT	CASSPDGLAGTGELFF
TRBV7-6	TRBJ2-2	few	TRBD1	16	TGTGCCAGCAGCTTAGGGGGACAGCCGAACACCGGGGAGCTGTTTTTT	CASSLGGQPNTGELFF
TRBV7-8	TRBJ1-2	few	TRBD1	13	TGTGCCAGCAGCCCCTACAGGGGGGGAGGCTACACCTTC	CASSPYRGGGYTF
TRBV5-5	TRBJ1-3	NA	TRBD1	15	TGTGCCAGCAGCTGGGGGACAGGGGGCGGAAACACCATATATTTT	CASSWGTGGGNTIYF
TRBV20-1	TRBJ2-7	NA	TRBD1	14	TGCAGTGCTAGTTCTGGACAGGGCCAACACGAGCAGTACTTC	CSASSGQGQHEQYF
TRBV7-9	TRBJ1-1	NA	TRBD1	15	TGTGCCAGCAGCTTAGCAGGGGGCGAGAACACTGAAGCTTTCTTT	CASSLAGGENTEAFF
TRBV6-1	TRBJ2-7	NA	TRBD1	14	TGTGCCAGCAGCTCGGGACAGGGGGACTACGAGCAGTACTTC	CASSSGQGDYEQYF
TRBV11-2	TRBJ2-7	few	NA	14	TGTGCCAGCAGCCTTGGACATACGTCCTACGAGCAGTACTTC	CASSLGHTSYEQYF
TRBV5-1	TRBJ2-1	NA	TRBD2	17	TGCGCCAGCAGCCTAACACCGGGACTAGCGGGGGAGGTTGAGCAGTTCTTC	CASSLTPGLAGEVEQFF
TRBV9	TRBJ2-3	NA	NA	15	TGTGCCAGCAGCCAGGACAGCGGATACACAGATACGCAGTATTTT	CASSQDSGYTDTQYF
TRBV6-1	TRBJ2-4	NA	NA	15	TGTGCCAGCAGTGATACATTATTAGCCAAAAACATTCAGTACTTC	CASSDTLLAKNIQYF